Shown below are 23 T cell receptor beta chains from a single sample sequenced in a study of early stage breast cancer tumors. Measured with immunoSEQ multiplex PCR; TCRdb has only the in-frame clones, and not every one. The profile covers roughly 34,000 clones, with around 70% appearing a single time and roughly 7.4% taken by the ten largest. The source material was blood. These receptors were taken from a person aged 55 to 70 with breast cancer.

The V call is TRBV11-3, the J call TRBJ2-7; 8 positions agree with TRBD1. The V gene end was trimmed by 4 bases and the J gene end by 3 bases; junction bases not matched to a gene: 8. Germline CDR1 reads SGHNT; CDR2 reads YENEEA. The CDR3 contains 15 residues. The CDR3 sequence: CASSSRTGPLYEQYF. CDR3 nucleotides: TGTGCCAGCAGCTCCCGGACAGGGCCCCTCTACGAGCAGTACTTC.

CDR3 residues: CASSPLGAGQSSGANVLTF. CDR3 nucleotides: TGTGCCAGCTCACCCCTCGGGGCGGGACAGAGCTCTGGGGCCAACGTCCTGACTTTC. V gene TRBV18 combines with J gene TRBJ2-6, with D perhaps matching TRBD1 (7 bases). The CDR3 is made up of 19 amino acids. V was pared by 3 bases and J by 0 bases, with 18 bases between. Germline values: CDR1 KGHSH, CDR2 LQKENI.

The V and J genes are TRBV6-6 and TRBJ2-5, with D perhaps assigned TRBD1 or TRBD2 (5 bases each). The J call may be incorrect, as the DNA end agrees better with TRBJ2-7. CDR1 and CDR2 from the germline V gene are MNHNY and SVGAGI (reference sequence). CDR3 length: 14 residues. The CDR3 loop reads CASSSIGAVYEQYF. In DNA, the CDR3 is TGTGCCAGCAGTTCCATCGGGGCAGTGTACGAGCAGTACTTC.

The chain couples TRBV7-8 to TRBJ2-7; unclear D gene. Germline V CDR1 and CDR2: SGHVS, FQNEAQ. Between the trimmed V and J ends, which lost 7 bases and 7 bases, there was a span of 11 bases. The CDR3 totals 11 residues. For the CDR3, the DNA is TGTGCCAGCATCTACGGACGGGAGCAGTACTTC. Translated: CASIYGREQYF.

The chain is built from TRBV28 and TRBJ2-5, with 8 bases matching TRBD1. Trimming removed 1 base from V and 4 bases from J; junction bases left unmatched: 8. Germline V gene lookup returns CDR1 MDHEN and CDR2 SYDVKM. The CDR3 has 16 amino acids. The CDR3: CASSLYGRGQVETQYF. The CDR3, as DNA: TGTGCCAGCAGTTTATATGGCAGGGGGCAGGTAGAGACCCAGTACTTC. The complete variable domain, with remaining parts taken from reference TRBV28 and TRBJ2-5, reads DVKVTQSSRYLVKRTGEKVFLECVQDMDHENMFWYRQDPGLGLRLIYFSYDVKMKEKGDIPEGYSVSREKKERFSLILESASTNQTSMYLCASSLYGRGQVETQYFGPGTRLLVL.

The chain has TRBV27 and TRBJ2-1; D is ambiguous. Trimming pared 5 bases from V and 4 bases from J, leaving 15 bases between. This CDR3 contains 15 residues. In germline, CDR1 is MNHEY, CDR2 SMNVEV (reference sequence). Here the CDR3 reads CASSQSKGYYNEQFF. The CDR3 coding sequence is TGTGCCAGCAGTCAATCAAAAGGGTATTACAATGAGCAGTTCTTC.

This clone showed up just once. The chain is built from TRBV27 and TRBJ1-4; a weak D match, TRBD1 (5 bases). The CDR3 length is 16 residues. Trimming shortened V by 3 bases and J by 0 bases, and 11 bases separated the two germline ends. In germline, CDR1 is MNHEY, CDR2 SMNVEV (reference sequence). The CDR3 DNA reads TGTGCCAGCAGTTTGTCTCAGGGATCAACTAATGAAAAACTGTTTTTT. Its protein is CASSLSQGSTNEKLFF.

The CDR3 DNA reads TGTGCCAGCAGCCAGCGGGAGGTGACTGCCTACGAGCAGTACTTC. As protein: CASSQREVTAYEQYF. The chain recombines TRBV5-4 with TRBJ2-7; 9 bases fit TRBD2. Germline CDR1 reads SGHNT; CDR2 reads YYREEE (reference sequence). Losses at the gene ends were 4 bases for V and 2 bases for J; bases not matched to a gene: 7. CDR3 length: 15 amino acids.

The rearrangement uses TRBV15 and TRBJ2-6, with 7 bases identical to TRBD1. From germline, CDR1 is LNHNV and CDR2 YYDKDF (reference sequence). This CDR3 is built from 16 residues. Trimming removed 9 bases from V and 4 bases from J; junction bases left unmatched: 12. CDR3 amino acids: CATFGTEASGANVLTF. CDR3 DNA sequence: TGTGCCACTTTCGGGACAGAAGCTTCCGGGGCCAACGTCCTGACTTTC.

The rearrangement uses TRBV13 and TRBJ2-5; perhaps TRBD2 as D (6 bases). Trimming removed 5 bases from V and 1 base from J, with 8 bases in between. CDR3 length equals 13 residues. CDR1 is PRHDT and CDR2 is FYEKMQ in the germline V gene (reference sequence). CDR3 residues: CASSRDSQETQYF. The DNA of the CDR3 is TGTGCCAGCAGCCGGGACTCCCAAGAGACCCAGTACTTC.

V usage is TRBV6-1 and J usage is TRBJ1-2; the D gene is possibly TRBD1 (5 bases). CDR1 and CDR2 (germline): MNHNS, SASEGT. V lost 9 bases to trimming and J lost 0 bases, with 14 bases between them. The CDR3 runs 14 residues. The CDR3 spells CASNRPLANYGYTF. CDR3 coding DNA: TGTGCCAGTAACAGGCCTTTAGCTAACTATGGCTACACCTTC.

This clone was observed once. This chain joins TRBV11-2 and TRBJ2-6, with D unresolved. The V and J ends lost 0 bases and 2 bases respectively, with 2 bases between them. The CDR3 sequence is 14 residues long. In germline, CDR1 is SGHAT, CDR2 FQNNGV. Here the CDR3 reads CASSLDAGANVLTF. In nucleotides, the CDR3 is TGTGCCAGCAGCTTAGACGCTGGGGCCAACGTCCTGACTTTC.

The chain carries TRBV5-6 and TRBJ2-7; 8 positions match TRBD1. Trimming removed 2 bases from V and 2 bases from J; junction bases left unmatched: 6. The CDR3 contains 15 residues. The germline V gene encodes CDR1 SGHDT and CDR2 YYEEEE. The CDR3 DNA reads TGTGCCAGCAGCTTTTGGCAGGGGGCAGCCTACGAGCAGTACTTC. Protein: CASSFWQGAAYEQYF.

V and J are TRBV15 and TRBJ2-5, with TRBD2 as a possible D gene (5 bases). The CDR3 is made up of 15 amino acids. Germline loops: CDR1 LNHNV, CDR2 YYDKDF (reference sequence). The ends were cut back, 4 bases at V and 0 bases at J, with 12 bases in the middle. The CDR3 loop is CATSTGPGYQETQYF. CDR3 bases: TGTGCCACCAGCACGGGCCCGGGGTACCAAGAGACCCAGTACTTC.

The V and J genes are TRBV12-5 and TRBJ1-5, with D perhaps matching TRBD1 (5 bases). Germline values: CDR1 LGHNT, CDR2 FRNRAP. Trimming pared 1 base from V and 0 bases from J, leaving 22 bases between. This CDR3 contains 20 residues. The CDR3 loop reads CASGLAPPADTTNSNQPQHF. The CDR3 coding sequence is TGTGCTAGTGGTTTGGCCCCTCCCGCGGACACAACTAATAGCAATCAGCCCCAGCATTTT.

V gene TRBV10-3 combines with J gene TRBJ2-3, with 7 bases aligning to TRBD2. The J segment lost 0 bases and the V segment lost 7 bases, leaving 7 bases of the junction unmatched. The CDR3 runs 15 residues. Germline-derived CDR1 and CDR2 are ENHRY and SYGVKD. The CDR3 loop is CAIKGERESTDTQYF. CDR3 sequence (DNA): TGTGCCATCAAAGGAGAGCGGGAAAGCACAGATACGCAGTATTTT.

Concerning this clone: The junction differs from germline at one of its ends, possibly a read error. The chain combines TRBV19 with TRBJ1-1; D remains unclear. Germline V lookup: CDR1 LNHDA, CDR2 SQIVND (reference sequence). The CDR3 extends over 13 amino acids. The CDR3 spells CASTIQLNTEAFF. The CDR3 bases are TGTGCCAGTACTATACAGCTGAACACTGAAGCTTTCTTT. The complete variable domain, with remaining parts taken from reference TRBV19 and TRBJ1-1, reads DGGITQSPKYLFRKEGQNVTLSCEQNLNHDAMYWYRQDPGQGLRLIYYSQIVNDFQKGDIAEGYSVSREKKESFPLTVTSAQKNPTAFYLCASTIQLNTEAFFGQGTRLTVV.

CDR3 loop: CASSLGVNEKLFF. CDR3 in DNA: TGTGCCAGCAGCTTGGGAGTTAATGAAAAACTGTTTTTT. V is TRBV5-8 and J is TRBJ1-4; D gene uncertain. The germline V gene encodes CDR1 SGHTS and CDR2 YDEGEE. The V gene lost 0 bases and the J gene lost 4 bases, with 4 bases spanning the gap. CDR3 size: 13 residues.

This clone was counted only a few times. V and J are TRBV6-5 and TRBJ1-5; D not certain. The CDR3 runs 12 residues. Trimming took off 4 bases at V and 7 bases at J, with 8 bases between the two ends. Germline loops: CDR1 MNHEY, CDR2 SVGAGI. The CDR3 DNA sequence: TGTGCCAGCAGTTCACCCGGCCAGCCCCAGCATTTT. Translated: CASSSPGQPQHF.

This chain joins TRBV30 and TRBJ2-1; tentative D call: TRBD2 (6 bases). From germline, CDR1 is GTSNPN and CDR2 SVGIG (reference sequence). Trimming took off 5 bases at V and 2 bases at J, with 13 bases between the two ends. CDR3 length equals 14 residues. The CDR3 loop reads CAWRTRGTYNEQFF. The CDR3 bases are TGTGCCTGGCGCACTCGGGGGACCTACAATGAGCAGTTCTTC.

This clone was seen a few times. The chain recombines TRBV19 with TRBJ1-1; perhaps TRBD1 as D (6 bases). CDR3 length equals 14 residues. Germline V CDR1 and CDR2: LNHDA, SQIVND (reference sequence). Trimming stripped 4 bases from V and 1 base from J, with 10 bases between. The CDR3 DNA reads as TGTGCCAGTAGTACGGGACATCAGAACACTGAAGCTTTCTTT. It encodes CASSTGHQNTEAFF.

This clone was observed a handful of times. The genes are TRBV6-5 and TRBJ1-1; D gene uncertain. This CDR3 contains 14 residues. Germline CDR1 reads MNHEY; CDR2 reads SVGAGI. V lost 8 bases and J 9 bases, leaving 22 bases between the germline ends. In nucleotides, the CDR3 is TGTGCCAGCCCACCGGGCTCCTCAAGGAGGAAAGCTTTCTTT. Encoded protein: CASPPGSSRRKAFF.

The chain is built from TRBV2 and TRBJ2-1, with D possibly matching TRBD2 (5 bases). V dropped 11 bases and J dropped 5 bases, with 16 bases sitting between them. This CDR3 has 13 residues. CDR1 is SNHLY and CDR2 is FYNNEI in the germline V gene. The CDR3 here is CASSGNLDNEQFF. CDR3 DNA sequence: TGTGCCTCGTCGGGGAACCTTGACAATGAGCAGTTCTTC.